The rows below give T cell receptor beta chains drawn from one sample of a study of cytomegalovirus exposure and HLA in healthy donors. Profiled with immunoSEQ multiplex PCR; TCRdb holds only in-frame clones, not every one. The profile shows 140,000 or so clones, 66% of them singletons. Sequences were obtained from PBMCs. The receptors shown here come from a woman aged 55-70 years in good health and CMV-seronegative. Each CDR3 is given with its conserved first and last residue. Each record gives: D gene, V gene, J gene, clone size, CDR3 protein, CDR3 DNA. D genes are given only for firm matches. Only some rows state a clone size, as once, few, many or a class for expanded clones.

D gene: -
V gene: TRBV18
J gene: TRBJ1-1
clone size: -
CDR3 protein: CASSGTWNTEAFF
CDR3 DNA: TGTGCCAGCTCTGGGACATGGAACACTGAAGCTTTCTTT

D gene: -
V gene: TRBV28
J gene: TRBJ2-2
clone size: -
CDR3 protein: CASSFSGTNTGELFF
CDR3 DNA: TGTGCCAGCAGTTTTAGCGGCACGAACACCGGGGAGCTGTTTTTT

D gene: -
V gene: TRBV27
J gene: TRBJ1-1
clone size: -
CDR3 protein: CASHRGRGAFF
CDR3 DNA: TGTGCCAGCCACCGCGGGCGTGGAGCTTTCTTT

D gene: -
V gene: TRBV5-1
J gene: TRBJ1-6
clone size: -
CDR3 protein: CASSPWGGFPLHF
CDR3 DNA: TGCGCCAGCAGCCCTTGGGGGGGTTTCCCCCTCCACTTT

D gene: TRBD2
V gene: TRBV4-3
J gene: TRBJ2-1
clone size: once
CDR3 protein: CASSEGSGGDKYNEQFF
CDR3 DNA: TGCGCCAGCAGCGAGGGGAGCGGGGGCGATAAATACAATGAGCAGTTCTTC

D gene: -
V gene: TRBV20-1
J gene: TRBJ2-3
clone size: -
CDR3 protein: CSAIQTDTQYF
CDR3 DNA: TGCAGTGCTATCCAAACAGATACGCAGTATTTT

D gene: TRBD2
V gene: TRBV5-1
J gene: TRBJ2-1
clone size: -
CDR3 protein: CASSPPARVLAGYLNEQFF
CDR3 DNA: TGCGCCAGCAGCCCTCCCGCCCGGGTACTAGCGGGGTACCTCAATGAGCAGTTCTTC

D gene: TRBD2
V gene: TRBV29-1
J gene: TRBJ2-3
clone size: -
CDR3 protein: CSGTPGAGATDTQYF
CDR3 DNA: TGCAGCGGCACCCCTGGAGCGGGGGCCACAGATACGCAGTATTTT

D gene: TRBD1
V gene: TRBV29-1
J gene: TRBJ1-2
clone size: -
CDR3 protein: CSAGTGKGGGYTF
CDR3 DNA: TGCAGCGCCGGGACAGGGAAGGGAGGTGGCTACACCTTC

D gene: TRBD2
V gene: TRBV2
J gene: TRBJ2-7
clone size: -
CDR3 protein: CASSEPGLAGGRYEQYF
CDR3 DNA: TGTGCCAGCAGTGAGCCGGGACTAGCGGGGGGGCGTTATGAGCAGTACTTC

D gene: TRBD1
V gene: TRBV28
J gene: TRBJ1-2
clone size: few
CDR3 protein: CASSSTGRNYGYTF
CDR3 DNA: TGTGCCAGCAGTTCGACAGGGCGTAACTATGGCTACACCTTC

D gene: TRBD1
V gene: TRBV27
J gene: TRBJ1-4
clone size: -
CDR3 protein: CASSLGTGNEKLFF
CDR3 DNA: TGTGCCAGCAGTTTAGGGACAGGGAACGAAAAACTGTTTTTT

D gene: TRBD2
V gene: TRBV4-1
J gene: TRBJ2-7
clone size: -
CDR3 protein: CASSRLLAGSSYEQYF
CDR3 DNA: TGCGCCAGCAGCCGATTACTAGCGGGGAGTTCTTACGAGCAGTACTTC

D gene: -
V gene: TRBV7-2
J gene: TRBJ2-3
clone size: once
CDR3 protein: CASSLAILRDTQYF
CDR3 DNA: TGTGCCAGCAGCTTAGCGATATTGCGCGATACGCAGTATTTT

D gene: TRBD2
V gene: TRBV9
J gene: TRBJ2-4
clone size: once
CDR3 protein: CASSVELAGGCENIQYF
CDR3 DNA: TGTGCCAGCAGCGTAGAGCTAGCGGGGGGCTGCGAGAACATTCAGTACTTC

D gene: -
V gene: TRBV7-8
J gene: TRBJ1-4
clone size: -
CDR3 protein: CASSLSADREKLFF
CDR3 DNA: TGTGCCAGCAGCTTATCAGCGGACAGAGAAAAACTGTTTTTT

D gene: -
V gene: TRBV29-1
J gene: TRBJ2-5
clone size: -
CDR3 protein: CSATGTYLEPQYF
CDR3 DNA: TGCAGCGCTACCGGGACTTACCTAGAGCCCCAGTACTTC

D gene: TRBD1
V gene: TRBV10-3
J gene: TRBJ2-2
clone size: few
CDR3 protein: CAISPGTVGTGELFF
CDR3 DNA: TGTGCCATCAGCCCCGGGACAGTAGGTACCGGGGAGCTGTTTTTT

D gene: -
V gene: TRBV6-5
J gene: TRBJ1-1
clone size: -
CDR3 protein: CASSFSRSTEAFF
CDR3 DNA: TGTGCCAGCAGCTTTTCGCGGAGCACTGAAGCTTTCTTT

D gene: TRBD1
V gene: TRBV19
J gene: TRBJ1-5
clone size: -
CDR3 protein: CASSIGSRDRGNQPQHF
CDR3 DNA: TGTGCCAGTAGTATCGGGTCCCGGGACAGGGGCAATCAGCCCCAGCATTTT

D gene: TRBD2
V gene: TRBV9
J gene: TRBJ2-2
clone size: few
CDR3 protein: CASSPRLAANTGELFF
CDR3 DNA: TGTGCCAGCAGCCCCCGACTAGCGGCGAACACCGGGGAGCTGTTTTTT

D gene: -
V gene: TRBV10-3
J gene: TRBJ2-2
clone size: -
CDR3 protein: CAISESGGNTGELFF
CDR3 DNA: TGTGCCATCAGTGAGTCTGGCGGGAACACCGGGGAGCTGTTTTTT

D gene: -
V gene: TRBV7-2
J gene: TRBJ2-5
clone size: -
CDR3 protein: CASSPGRQETQYF
CDR3 DNA: TGTGCCAGCAGCCCAGGGCGGCAAGAGACCCAGTACTTC